This TCR beta chain stems from a study of blood T cell repertoires in COVID-19. Sequencing used immunoSEQ multiplex PCR; TCRdb keeps in-frame clones, though not all of them. Here the sample spans about 290,000 clones, about 85% being singletons. The sequenced sample was peripheral blood. The TCR originated in a woman in her 50s with active or convalescent COVID-19.

The CDR3 nucleotides are TGTGCCAGCAGTTTATTGGCGGGAGGGGCCTACAATGAGCAGTTCTTC. This translates into CASSLLAGGAYNEQFF. This chain connects TRBV27 to TRBJ2-1; the match to TRBD2 covers 9 bases. Germline CDR1 MNHEY, CDR2 SMNVEV (reference sequence). V dropped 1 base and J dropped 2; count of bases not matched to a gene: 3. This CDR3 comprises 16 residues.